This note documents a single T cell receptor beta chain sequence. In germline, CDR1 is MRHNA, CDR2 SNTAGT. The V end was cut by 3 bases, the J end by 1 base, with 6 bases between. The CDR3 has 13 amino acids. The entry originates in a study of shared clonotypes between healthy human individuals. Several immunoSEQ plates held equal portions of the genomic DNA taken from each subset. Here immunoSEQ multiplex PCR was the method, and the copy in TCRdb shows in-frame clones only, minus some. The table has about 450,000 clones, 75% to 85% seen once. Donors comprised only Caucasian adults living in Nashville, Tennessee.

The clonotype was recovered from a woman in her thirties or forties in good health. Some clones in this sample may be carry-over from other donors' samples. The chain carries TRBV6-4 and TRBJ1-1; D might be TRBD1 (5 bases). Sequencing used PBMCs. The CDR3 loop reads CASSEQGNTEAFF. The CDR3 nucleotides are TGTGCCAGCAGTGAGCAGGGGAACACTGAAGCTTTCTTT.